A single T cell receptor (beta chain) is shown here with its context. The antigen is not known. Assay used: immunoSEQ multiplex PCR; TCRdb lists only in-frame clones, some missing. The sample yields roughly 150,000 clones, under 95% seen once. The data derive from a study of T cell responses to AZD1222 COVID-19 vaccine. Overall study context: Combined were second doses at about 4 or about 12 weeks.

The germline V gene encodes CDR1 SGHRS and CDR2 YFSETQ. The CDR3 runs 16 residues. Trimming cost V 0 bases and J 9 bases, with 19 bases left between them. Findings and limits, study-wide: After two AZD1222 doses, spike-specific TCR breadth and depth rose versus day 0. Vaccine-associated CD4 TCRs ranged over spike, dominating at 160-218 and 743-854. Females outnumbered males among donors, who were mostly white British; clonal diversity was possibly underestimated.

The source was peripheral blood, collected on day 0 of AZD1222 vaccination. The chain combines TRBV5-1 with TRBJ2-1, with no clear D. This receptor was obtained from an adult in good health. CDR3 in DNA: TGCGCCAGCAGCTTGGAAGGGCAGCCTATATGGCGTGAGCAGTTCTTC. Its protein product is CASSLEGQPIWREQFF.